Detailed here is one T cell receptor beta chain. Its antigen is still unknown. This sample was included in a study of neoadjuvant anti-PD-1 for oral cavity cancer. Overall study context: Around day 43, patients without progression received a fourth nivolumab dose before surgery.

Study findings and constraints: With a few patients per group, TCR findings need larger cohorts.

Blood libraries mostly used approximately 450 ng genomic DNA, six replicates each. Measured with immunoSEQ multiplex PCR; TCRdb has only the in-frame clones, and not every one. The sample lists 10,000 to 15,000 clones; about 71% were seen once. As for time point: after neoadjuvant nivolumab, at surgical resection. Patients had HPV-negative, locally advanced oral cavity squamous cell carcinoma. Between the trimmed V and J ends, which lost 0 bases and 4 bases, there was a span of 16 bases. Germline V gives CDR1 SGHNT, CDR2 YYREEE (reference sequence). CDR3 length: 16 residues. This receptor was identified in a person between 40 and 85 years old with oral cavity squamous cell carcinoma. The source material was PBMCs, sampled after nivolumab (anti-PD-1) treatment. The chain is built from TRBV5-4 and TRBJ1-1, with D maybe TRBD1 (5 bases). CDR3 loop: CASSLDQGPGVTEAFF. The DNA for the CDR3 is TGTGCCAGCAGCTTGGACCAGGGCCCAGGCGTCACTGAAGCTTTCTTT.